The 18 T cell receptor beta chains presented below share a single source sample, sequenced in a study of T cell responses to AZD1222 COVID-19 vaccine. Profiled with immunoSEQ multiplex PCR; TCRdb holds only in-frame clones, not every one. The table shows about 96,000 clones, with 75% to 90% occurring only once. Sequenced here: peripheral blood, sampled on day 0 of AZD1222 vaccination. The receptors originated from an adult in good health.

As DNA, the CDR3 is TGTGCCAGCAGCGTTGCCGTGGGGTTCTCCTACGAGCAGTACTTC. The encoded protein is CASSVAVGFSYEQYF. This chain links TRBV9 with TRBJ2-7, with D hard to call. Trimming stripped 2 bases from V and 0 bases from J, with 12 bases between. The CDR3 runs to 15 residues. Germline CDR1 reads SGDLS; CDR2 reads YYNGEE.

This chain connects TRBV7-9 to TRBJ2-3; D is perhaps TRBD2 (5 bases). Between the trimmed V and J ends, which lost 6 bases and 4 bases, there was a span of 11 bases. Germline V gene data show CDR1 as SEHNR and CDR2 as FQNEAQ (reference sequence). This CDR3 contains 13 residues. For the CDR3, the DNA is TGTGCCAGCAGTCGTATCGGGGCAGATACGCAGTATTTT. Protein product: CASSRIGADTQYF.

The V call is TRBV21-1, the J call TRBJ2-1. TRBV21-1 is annotated as a pseudogene. This CDR3 spans 14 amino acids. CDR3 in DNA: TGTGCCCGGACGAGTCATAGCTCCTACAATGAGCAGTTCTTC. It yields the protein CARTSHSSYNEQFF.

J is TRBJ2-1 and V is TRBV7-6, with no clear D. The CDR3 is 15 amino acids. The V gene lost 1 base and the J gene lost 10 bases, with 17 bases spanning the gap. The germline V gene has CDR1 SGHVS and CDR2 FNYEAQ. The CDR3 nucleotides are TGTGCCAGCAGCTTAGGGCAACCCGGTTTTGCGGAGCAGTTCTTC. Its translation is CASSLGQPGFAEQFF.

This chain connects TRBV12-5 to TRBJ2-2, with TRBD2 matching over 14 bases. CDR3 size: 16 residues. With V trimmed by 6 bases and J by 5 bases, 5 bases remained unmatched. CDR1 and CDR2 (germline): LGHNT, FRNRAP. CDR3 bases: TGTGCTAGTGGCCTCGGACTAGCGGGAGGAACCGGGGAGCTGTTTTTT. This encodes CASGLGLAGGTGELFF. Using reference TRBV12-5 and TRBJ2-2 for the parts outside the CDR3, the full variable domain is DARVTQTPRHKVTEMGQEVTMRCQPILGHNTVFWYRQTMMQGLELLAYFRNRAPLDDSGMPKDRFSAEMPDATLATLKIQPSEPRDSAVYFCASGLGLAGGTGELFFGEGSRLTVL.

This rearrangement joins TRBV5-6 to TRBJ1-6; D gene unclear. Germline lookup yields CDR1 SGHDT and CDR2 YYEEEE. This CDR3 is built from 14 residues. The V end was cut by 0 bases, the J end by 6 bases, with 7 bases between. The CDR3 loop reads CASSLEGANSPLHF. DNA of the CDR3: TGTGCCAGCAGCTTGGAAGGAGCTAATTCACCCCTCCACTTT.

The chain carries TRBV19 and TRBJ2-2; D unclear. Per germline, CDR1 LNHDA and CDR2 SQIVND (reference sequence). The V and J ends lost 3 bases and 0 bases respectively, with 8 bases between them. CDR3 size: 15 residues. CDR3 sequence (DNA): TGTGCCAGTAGTATTGGGCAGCCGAACACCGGGGAGCTGTTTTTT. Its protein is CASSIGQPNTGELFF. The full variable domain, rest sourced from reference TRBV19 and TRBJ2-2, is DGGITQSPKYLFRKEGQNVTLSCEQNLNHDAMYWYRQDPGQGLRLIYYSQIVNDFQKGDIAEGYSVSREKKESFPLTVTSAQKNPTAFYLCASSIGQPNTGELFFGEGSRLTVL.

The chain carries TRBV3-1 (or the pseudogene TRBV3-2) and TRBJ1-2; D is possibly TRBD1 (6 bases). The CDR3 loop spans 16 amino acids. Germline V gene sequence: CDR1 LGHDT, CDR2 YNNKEL (reference sequence). V was clipped by 2 bases and J by 3 bases, with 16 bases between them. In DNA form, the CDR3 reads TGTGCCAGCAGCCAAAGGGGGGGGGCGACGGACTATGGCTACACCTTC. It translates to CASSQRGGATDYGYTF.

The chain uses TRBV19 and TRBJ2-1; D not resolved. Germline V lookup: CDR1 LNHDA, CDR2 SQIVND (reference sequence). This CDR3 has 13 residues. V was clipped by 5 bases and J by 6 bases, with 11 bases between them. In nucleotides, the CDR3 is TGTGCCAGTAGTTCTAGGGCCAGCAATGAGCAGTTCTTC. Its translation: CASSSRASNEQFF.

The V gene is TRBV7-2, the J gene TRBJ1-2; D remains unclear. The germline V gene encodes CDR1 SGHTA and CDR2 FQGNSA. The CDR3 runs 11 residues. The ends were cut back, 5 bases at V and 8 bases at J, with 9 bases in the middle. The DNA for the CDR3 is TGTGCCAGCAGCCCAATGGGAGGCTACACCTTC. Residues: CASSPMGGYTF.

CDR3 DNA sequence: TGTGCCAGCAGCTTAGGGGCGTCAGAGACCCAGTACTTC. It encodes CASSLGASETQYF. The J gene is TRBJ2-5, the V gene TRBV11-3; D call uncertain. V lost 1 base, J lost 4 bases, and 7 bases lay in between. CDR3 size: 13 residues. CDR1 is SGHNT, CDR2 YENEEA, per germline.

A note on this clone: Compared with germline, one end of the junction differs, possibly owing to a read error. This chain joins TRBV9 and TRBJ2-2; D is perhaps TRBD2 (6 bases). Germline V gene sequence: CDR1 SGDLS, CDR2 YYNGEE. CDR3 length: 14 residues. CDR3: CASSPRLGTGGLFF. CDR3 bases: TGTGCCAGCAGCCCCCGTTTAGGGACCGGGGGGCTGTTTTTT.

The rearrangement joins TRBV10-3 to TRBJ2-7, with D maybe TRBD1 (5 bases). CDR1 ENHRY and CDR2 SYGVKD come from the germline V gene. Deletions cut 3 bases from V and 4 bases from J, with 7 bases between. This CDR3 contains 12 residues. DNA for the CDR3: TGTGCCATCAGTGACAGGGTTTACGAGCAGTACTTC. Translating gives CAISDRVYEQYF.

This clone was seen a few times. The chain carries TRBV6-5 and TRBJ2-7, with 9 bases aligning to TRBD2. CDR1 is MNHEY, CDR2 SVGAGI, per germline. This CDR3 contains 15 residues. The ends lost 6 bases at V and 0 bases at J; junction bases unmatched: 6. CDR3 nucleotides: TGTGCCAGCAGCCTTGGCGGGGGGGGCTCCTACGAGCAGTACTTC. Translating it yields CASSLGGGGSYEQYF.

V and J are TRBV4-3 and TRBJ2-1; possible D gene TRBD2, 5 bases. The CDR3 is 16 amino acids. Germline-derived CDR1 and CDR2 are LGHNA and YSLEER. Trimming stripped 0 bases from V and 8 bases from J, with 17 bases between. The CDR3 reads CASSQESSGYVDEQFF. The CDR3 DNA follows: TGCGCCAGCAGCCAAGAGTCCAGCGGTTATGTCGATGAGCAGTTCTTC.

V usage is TRBV5-4 and J usage is TRBJ2-2, with TRBD2 identical over 13 bases. This CDR3 is built from 16 residues. Germline CDR1 SGHNT, CDR2 YYREEE (reference sequence). After removal of 4 bases from V and 4 bases from J, the junction contained 4 bases not matched to a gene. CDR3 protein: CASSVGLAGVTGELFF. The CDR3 DNA follows: TGTGCCAGCAGCGTTGGACTAGCGGGAGTCACCGGGGAGCTGTTTTTT.

V gene TRBV6-4 combines with J gene TRBJ2-1; D is unresolved. Trimming pared 0 bases from V and 2 bases from J, leaving 11 bases between. The CDR3 loop spans 16 amino acids. CDR1 is MRHNA and CDR2 is SNTAGT in the germline V gene. The CDR3 here is CASSDSIQLTYNEQFF. CDR3 nucleotides: TGTGCCAGCAGTGACTCGATTCAGTTAACCTACAATGAGCAGTTCTTC.

V and J are TRBV4-3 and TRBJ1-5; D may be TRBD1 (6 bases). CDR1 and CDR2 from the germline V gene are LGHNA and YSLEER. The CDR3 runs to 15 residues. V was trimmed by 0 bases and J by 4 bases, leaving 10 bases between them. CDR3 sequence: CASSQDFRGNQPQHF. CDR3 coding DNA: TGCGCCAGCAGCCAAGATTTTAGGGGGAATCAGCCCCAGCATTTT.